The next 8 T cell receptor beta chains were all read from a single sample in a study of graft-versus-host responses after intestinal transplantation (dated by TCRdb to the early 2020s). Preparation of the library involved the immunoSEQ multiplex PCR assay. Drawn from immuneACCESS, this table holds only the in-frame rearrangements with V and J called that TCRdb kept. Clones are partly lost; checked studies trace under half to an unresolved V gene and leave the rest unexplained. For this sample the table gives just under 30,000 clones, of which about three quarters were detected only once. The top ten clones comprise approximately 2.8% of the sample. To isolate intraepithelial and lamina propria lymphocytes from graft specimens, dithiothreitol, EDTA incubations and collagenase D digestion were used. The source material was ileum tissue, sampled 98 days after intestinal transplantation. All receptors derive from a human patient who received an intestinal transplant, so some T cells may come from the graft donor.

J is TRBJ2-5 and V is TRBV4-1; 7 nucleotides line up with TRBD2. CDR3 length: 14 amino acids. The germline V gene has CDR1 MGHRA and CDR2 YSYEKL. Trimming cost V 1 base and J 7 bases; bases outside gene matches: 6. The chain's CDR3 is CASSQVSLAGTQYF. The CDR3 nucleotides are TGCGCCAGCAGCCAAGTCTCCTTAGCGGGGACCCAGTACTTC.

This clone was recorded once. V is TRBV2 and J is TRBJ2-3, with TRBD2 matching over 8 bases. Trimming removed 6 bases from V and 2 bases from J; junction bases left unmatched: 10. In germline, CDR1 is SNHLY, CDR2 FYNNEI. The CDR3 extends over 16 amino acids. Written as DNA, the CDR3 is TGTGCCAGCAGGGGGTTAGCGGGGCGCCCCACAGATACGCAGTATTTT. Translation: CASRGLAGRPTDTQYF.

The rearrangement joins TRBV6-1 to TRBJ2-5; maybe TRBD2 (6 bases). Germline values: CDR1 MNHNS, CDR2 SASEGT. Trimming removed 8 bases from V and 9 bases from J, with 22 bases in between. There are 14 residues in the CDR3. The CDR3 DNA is TGTGCCAGCGGCTTCGGTAGCGGCTTCCGGGCCCAGTACTTC. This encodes CASGFGSGFRAQYF.

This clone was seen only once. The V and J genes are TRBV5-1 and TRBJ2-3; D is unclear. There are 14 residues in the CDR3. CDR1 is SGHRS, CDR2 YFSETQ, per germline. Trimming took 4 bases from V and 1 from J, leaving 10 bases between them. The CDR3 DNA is TGCGCCAGCAGCCTAAAGGACGGCACAGATACGCAGTATTTT. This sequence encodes CASSLKDGTDTQYF.

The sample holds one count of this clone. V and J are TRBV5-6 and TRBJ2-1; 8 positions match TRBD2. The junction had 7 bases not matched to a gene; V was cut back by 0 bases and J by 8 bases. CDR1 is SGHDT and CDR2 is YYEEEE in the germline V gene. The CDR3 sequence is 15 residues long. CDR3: CASSLAYGGEYEQFF. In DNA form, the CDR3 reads TGTGCCAGCAGCTTGGCATACGGGGGGGAGTATGAGCAGTTCTTC.

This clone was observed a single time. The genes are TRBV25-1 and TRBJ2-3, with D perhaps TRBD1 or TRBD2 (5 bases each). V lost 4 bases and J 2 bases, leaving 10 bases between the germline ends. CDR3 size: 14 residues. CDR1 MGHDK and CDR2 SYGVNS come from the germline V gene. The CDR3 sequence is CASSVWGNTDTQYF. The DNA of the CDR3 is TGTGCCAGCAGTGTATGGGGGAACACAGATACGCAGTATTTT.

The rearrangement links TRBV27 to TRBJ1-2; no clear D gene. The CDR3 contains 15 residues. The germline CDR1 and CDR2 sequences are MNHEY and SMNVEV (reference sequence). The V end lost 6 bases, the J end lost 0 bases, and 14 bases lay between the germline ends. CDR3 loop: CASRSDLDPNYGYTF. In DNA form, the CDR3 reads TGTGCCAGCAGATCAGACCTGGACCCTAACTATGGCTACACCTTC.

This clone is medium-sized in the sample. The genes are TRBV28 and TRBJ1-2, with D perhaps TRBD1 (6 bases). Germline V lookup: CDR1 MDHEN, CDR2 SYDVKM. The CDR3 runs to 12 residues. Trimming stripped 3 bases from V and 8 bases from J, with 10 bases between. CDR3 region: CASSFGTSGYTF. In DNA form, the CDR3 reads TGTGCCAGCAGTTTTGGGACATCGGGCTACACCTTC.